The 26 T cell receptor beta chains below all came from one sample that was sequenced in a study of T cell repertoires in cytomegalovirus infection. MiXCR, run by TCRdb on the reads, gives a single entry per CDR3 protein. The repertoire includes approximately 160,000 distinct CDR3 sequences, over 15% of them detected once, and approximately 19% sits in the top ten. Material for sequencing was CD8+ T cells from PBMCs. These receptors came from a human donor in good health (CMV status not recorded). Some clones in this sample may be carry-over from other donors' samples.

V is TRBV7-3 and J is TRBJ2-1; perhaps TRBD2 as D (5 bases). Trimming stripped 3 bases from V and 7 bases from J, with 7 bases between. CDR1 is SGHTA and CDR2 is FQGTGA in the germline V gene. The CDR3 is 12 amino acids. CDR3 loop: CASSFGKNEQFF. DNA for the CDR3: TGTGCCAGCAGCTTCGGGAAGAATGAGCAGTTCTTC.

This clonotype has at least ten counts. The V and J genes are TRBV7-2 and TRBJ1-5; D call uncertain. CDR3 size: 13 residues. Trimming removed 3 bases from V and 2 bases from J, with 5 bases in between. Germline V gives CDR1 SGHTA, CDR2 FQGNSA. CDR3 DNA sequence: TGTGCCAGCAGCTTGAGGGGCAATCAGCCCCAGCATTTT. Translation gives CASSLRGNQPQHF.

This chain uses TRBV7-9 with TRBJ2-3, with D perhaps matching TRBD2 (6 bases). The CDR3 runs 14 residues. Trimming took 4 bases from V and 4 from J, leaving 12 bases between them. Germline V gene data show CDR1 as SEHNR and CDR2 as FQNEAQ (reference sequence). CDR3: CASSSGEEADTQYF. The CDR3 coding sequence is TGTGCCAGCAGCTCGGGAGAGGAGGCAGATACGCAGTATTTT.

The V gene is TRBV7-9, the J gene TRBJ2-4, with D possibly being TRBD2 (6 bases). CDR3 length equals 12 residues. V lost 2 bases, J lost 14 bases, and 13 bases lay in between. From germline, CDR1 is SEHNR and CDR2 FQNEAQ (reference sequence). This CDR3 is CASSLTRDGKYF. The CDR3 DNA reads TGTGCCAGCAGCTTAACGCGGGACGGAAAGTACTTC.

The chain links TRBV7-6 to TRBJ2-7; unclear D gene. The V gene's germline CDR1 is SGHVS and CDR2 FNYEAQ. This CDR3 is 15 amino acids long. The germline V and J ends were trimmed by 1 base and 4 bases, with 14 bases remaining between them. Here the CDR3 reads CASSLEARKLYEQYF. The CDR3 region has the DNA TGTGCCAGCAGCTTAGAGGCACGGAAACTTTACGAGCAGTACTTC.

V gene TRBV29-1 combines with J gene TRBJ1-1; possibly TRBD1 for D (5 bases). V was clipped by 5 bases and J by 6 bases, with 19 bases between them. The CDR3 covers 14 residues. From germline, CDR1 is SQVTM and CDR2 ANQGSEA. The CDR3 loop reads CSVKNDRGYAEAFF. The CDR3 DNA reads TGCAGCGTTAAAAACGATCGGGGCTACGCTGAAGCTTTCTTT.

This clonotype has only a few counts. The CDR3 DNA is TGCGCCAGCAGCTTGATGGGGAAGTACCCCCCAGATACGCAGTATTTT. Its protein is CASSLMGKYPPDTQYF. V and J are TRBV5-1 and TRBJ2-3, with D unclear. Trimming left V 1 base short and J 4 bases short, with 16 bases between. Germline loops: CDR1 SGHRS, CDR2 YFSETQ. This CDR3 contains 16 residues.

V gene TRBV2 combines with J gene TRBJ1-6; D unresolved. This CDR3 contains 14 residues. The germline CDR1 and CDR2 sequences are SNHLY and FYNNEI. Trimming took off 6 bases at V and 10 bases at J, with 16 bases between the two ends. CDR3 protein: CASRKAGSTSPLHF. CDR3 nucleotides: TGTGCCAGCAGAAAGGCCGGGTCAACATCACCCCTCCACTTT.

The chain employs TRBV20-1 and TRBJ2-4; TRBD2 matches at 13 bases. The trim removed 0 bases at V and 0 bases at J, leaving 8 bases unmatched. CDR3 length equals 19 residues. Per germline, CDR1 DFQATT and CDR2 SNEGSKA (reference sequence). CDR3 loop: CSARELRGLAGLAKNIQYF. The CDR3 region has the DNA TGCAGTGCTAGAGAGTTGAGGGGACTAGCGGGGCTAGCCAAAAACATTCAGTACTTC.

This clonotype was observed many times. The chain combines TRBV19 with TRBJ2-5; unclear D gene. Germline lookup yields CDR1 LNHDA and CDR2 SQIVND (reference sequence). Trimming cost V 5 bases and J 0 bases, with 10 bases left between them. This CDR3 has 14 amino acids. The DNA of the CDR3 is TGTGCCAGTAGTCCTCTTTGGTACCAAGAGACCCAGTACTTC. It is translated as CASSPLWYQETQYF. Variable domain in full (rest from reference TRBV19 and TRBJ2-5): DGGITQSPKYLFRKEGQNVTLSCEQNLNHDAMYWYRQDPGQGLRLIYYSQIVNDFQKGDIAEGYSVSREKKESFPLTVTSAQKNPTAFYLCASSPLWYQETQYFGPGTRLLVL.

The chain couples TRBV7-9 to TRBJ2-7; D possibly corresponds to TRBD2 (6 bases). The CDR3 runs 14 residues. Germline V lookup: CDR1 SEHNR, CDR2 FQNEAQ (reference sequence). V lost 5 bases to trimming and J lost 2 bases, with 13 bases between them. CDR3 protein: CASSHTRRAYEQYF. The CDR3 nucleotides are TGTGCCAGCAGCCACACACGGAGGGCCTACGAGCAGTACTTC. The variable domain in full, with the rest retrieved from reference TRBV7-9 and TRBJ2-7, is DTGVSQNPRHKITKRGQNVTFRCDPISEHNRLYWYRQTLGQGPEFLTYFQNEAQLEKSRLLSDRFSAERPKGSFSTLEIQRTEQGDSAMYLCASSHTRRAYEQYFGPGTRLTVT.

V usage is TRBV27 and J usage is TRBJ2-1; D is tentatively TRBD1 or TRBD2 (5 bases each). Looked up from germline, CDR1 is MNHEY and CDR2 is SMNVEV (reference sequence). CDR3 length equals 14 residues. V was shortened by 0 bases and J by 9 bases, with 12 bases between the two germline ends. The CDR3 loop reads CASSLSSFGGEQFF. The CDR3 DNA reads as TGTGCCAGCAGTTTATCGTCCTTTGGGGGTGAGCAGTTCTTC.

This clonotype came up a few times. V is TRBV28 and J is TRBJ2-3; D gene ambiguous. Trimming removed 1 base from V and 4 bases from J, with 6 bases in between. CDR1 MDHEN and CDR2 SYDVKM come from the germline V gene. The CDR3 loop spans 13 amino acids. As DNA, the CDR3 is TGTGCCAGCAGTTTATCCGGCGCAGATACGCAGTATTTT. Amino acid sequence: CASSLSGADTQYF.

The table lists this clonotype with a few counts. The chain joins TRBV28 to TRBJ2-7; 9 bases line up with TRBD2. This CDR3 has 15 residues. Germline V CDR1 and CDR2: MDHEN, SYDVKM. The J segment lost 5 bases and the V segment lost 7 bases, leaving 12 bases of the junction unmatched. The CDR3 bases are TGTGCCAGCACTATCGCTAGCGGGACAAACCACGAGCAGTACTTC. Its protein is CASTIASGTNHEQYF.

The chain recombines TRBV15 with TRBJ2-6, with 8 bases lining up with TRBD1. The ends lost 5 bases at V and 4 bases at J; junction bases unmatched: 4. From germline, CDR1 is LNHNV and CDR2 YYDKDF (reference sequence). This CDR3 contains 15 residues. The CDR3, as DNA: TGTGCCACCAGCGCGGGACAGGCGGGGGCCAACGTCCTGACTTTC. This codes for CATSAGQAGANVLTF. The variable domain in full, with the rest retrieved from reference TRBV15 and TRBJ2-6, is DAMVIQNPRYQVTQFGKPVTLSCSQTLNHNVMYWYQQKSSQAPKLLFHYYDKDFNNEADTPDNFQSRRPNTSFCFLDIRSPGLGDTAMYLCATSAGQAGANVLTFGAGSRLTVL.

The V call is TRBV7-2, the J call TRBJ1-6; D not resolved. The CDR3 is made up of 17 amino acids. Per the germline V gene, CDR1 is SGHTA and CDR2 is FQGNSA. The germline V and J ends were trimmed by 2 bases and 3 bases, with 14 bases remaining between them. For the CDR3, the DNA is TGTGCCAGCAGCTTAACCTCGGGGAGCTTCTATAATTCACCCCTCCACTTT. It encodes CASSLTSGSFYNSPLHF.

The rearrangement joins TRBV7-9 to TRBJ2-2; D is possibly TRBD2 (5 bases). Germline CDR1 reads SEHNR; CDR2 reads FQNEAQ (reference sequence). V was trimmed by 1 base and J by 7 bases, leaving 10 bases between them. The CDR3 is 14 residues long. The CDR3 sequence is CASSLESRVGELFF. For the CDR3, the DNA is TGTGCCAGCAGCTTAGAATCGAGGGTCGGGGAGCTGTTTTTT.

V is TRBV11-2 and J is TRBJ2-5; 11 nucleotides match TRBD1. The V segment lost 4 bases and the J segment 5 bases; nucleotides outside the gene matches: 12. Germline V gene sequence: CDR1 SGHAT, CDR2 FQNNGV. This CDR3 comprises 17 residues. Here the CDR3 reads CASSSLGQGAMGETQYF. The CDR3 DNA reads TGTGCCAGCAGCTCCCTAGGACAGGGGGCGATGGGGGAGACCCAGTACTTC.

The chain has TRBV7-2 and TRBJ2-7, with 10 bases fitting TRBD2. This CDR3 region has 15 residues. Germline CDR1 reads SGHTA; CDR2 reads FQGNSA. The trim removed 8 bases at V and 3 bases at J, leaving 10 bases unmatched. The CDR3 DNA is TGTGCCAGCTCGGTAGCGGGAGGCACGTACTACGAGCAGTACTTC. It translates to CASSVAGGTYYEQYF.

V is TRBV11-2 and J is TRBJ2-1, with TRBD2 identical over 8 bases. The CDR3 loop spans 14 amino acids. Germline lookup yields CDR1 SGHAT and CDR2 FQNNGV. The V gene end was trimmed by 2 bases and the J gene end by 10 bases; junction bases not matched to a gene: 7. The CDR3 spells CASSLTTSGIEQFF. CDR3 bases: TGTGCCAGCAGCTTAACTACTAGCGGTATAGAGCAGTTCTTC.

This CDR3 is CSASLDSYSNQPQHF. CDR3 nucleotide sequence: TGCAGTGCTAGCCTGGACAGCTATAGCAATCAGCCCCAGCATTTT. The chain is built from TRBV20-1 and TRBJ1-5, with a tentative D call TRBD1 (6 bases). CDR1 and CDR2 from the germline V gene are DFQATT and SNEGSKA (reference sequence). This CDR3 is built from 15 residues. V shed 3 bases and J shed 0 bases, with 12 bases lying between them.

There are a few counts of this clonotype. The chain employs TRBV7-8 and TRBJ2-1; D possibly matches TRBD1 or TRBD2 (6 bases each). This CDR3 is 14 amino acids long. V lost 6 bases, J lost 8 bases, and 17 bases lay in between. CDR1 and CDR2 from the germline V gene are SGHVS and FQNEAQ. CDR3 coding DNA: TGTGCCAGCAGTCGGACGCAGGGGACTGATGAGCAGTTCTTC. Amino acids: CASSRTQGTDEQFF.

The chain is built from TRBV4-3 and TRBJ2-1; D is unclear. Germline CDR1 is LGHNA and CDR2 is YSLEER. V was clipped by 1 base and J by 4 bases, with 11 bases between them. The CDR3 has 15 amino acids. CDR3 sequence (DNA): TGCGCCAGCAGCCAAGGATTCCCGAGGTACAATGAGCAGTTCTTC. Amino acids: CASSQGFPRYNEQFF.

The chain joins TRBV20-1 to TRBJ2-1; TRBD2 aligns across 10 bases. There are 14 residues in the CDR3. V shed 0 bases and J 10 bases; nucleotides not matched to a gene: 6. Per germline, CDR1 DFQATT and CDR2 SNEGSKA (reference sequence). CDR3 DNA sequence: TGCAGTGCTAGAGACTTAGCGGGGGGATACGAGCAGTTCTTC. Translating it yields CSARDLAGGYEQFF.

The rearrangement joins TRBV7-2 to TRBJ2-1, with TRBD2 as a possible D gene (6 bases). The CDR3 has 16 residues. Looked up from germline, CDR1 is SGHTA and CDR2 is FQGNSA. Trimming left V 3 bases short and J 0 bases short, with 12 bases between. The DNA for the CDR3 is TGTGCCAGCAGCTTCACGGGGAGGAGCTCCTACAATGAGCAGTTCTTC. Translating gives CASSFTGRSSYNEQFF.

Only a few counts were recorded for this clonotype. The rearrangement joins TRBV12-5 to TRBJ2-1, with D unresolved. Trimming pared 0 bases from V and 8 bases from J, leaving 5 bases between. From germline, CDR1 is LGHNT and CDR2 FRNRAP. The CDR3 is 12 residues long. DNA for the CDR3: TGTGCTAGTGGTTTGGTAATGTATGAGCAGTTCTTC. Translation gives CASGLVMYEQFF.